This TCR beta chain was profiled in a study of blood T cell repertoires in COVID-19. This clone was seen a single time. Each exposed participant met a COVID-19 case in the 2 weeks preceding study entry. Original handling: Estimation of nucleated cell counts relied on the amplification of reference gene primers. The method was immunoSEQ multiplex PCR; TCRdb's version includes in-frame clones alone and lacks a portion of them. V and J calls plus clone size are reproduced from that table; the DNA served to infer D and trimming. The sample includes about 250,000 clones, 88% of them seen just once. The CDR3 runs to 11 residues. CDR1 and CDR2 (germline): SGHAT, FQNNGV. The V and J ends lost 2 bases and 9 bases respectively, with 5 bases between them.

The clonotype comes from a woman aged 40 to 55 who had been exposed to COVID-19. The chain recombines TRBV11-2 with TRBJ2-1, with D unclear. What was sequenced was PBMCs or T cells enriched from blood (not recorded which). CDR3 in amino acids: CASSLSAEQFF. The CDR3 nucleotides are TGTGCCAGCAGCTTAAGCGCTGAGCAGTTCTTC.